Listed below are T cell receptor beta chains from one sample, sequenced in a study of blood T cell repertoires in COVID-19. Sequencing used immunoSEQ multiplex PCR; TCRdb keeps in-frame clones, though not all of them. The table records some 170,000 clones, about 78% of them present only once. What was sequenced was peripheral blood. These receptors were taken from a woman aged 45-60 years with active or convalescent COVID-19. The CDR3 runs from the conserved cysteine through the conserved F or W. Clone size appears in some rows only: once, few, many, or a class for an expanded clone.

j_gene: TRBJ1-2; v_gene: TRBV5-6; abundance: -; CDR3aa: CASSDETGGYYGYTF
j_gene: TRBJ2-1; v_gene: TRBV6-6; abundance: -; CDR3aa: CASSRTSGRASYNEQFF
j_gene: TRBJ2-3; v_gene: TRBV4-3; abundance: -; CDR3aa: CASSSLGTSGSTDTQYF
j_gene: TRBJ1-1; v_gene: TRBV7-2; abundance: -; CDR3aa: CASSLTSLKGAGNTEAFF
j_gene: TRBJ2-1; v_gene: TRBV27; abundance: -; CDR3aa: CASSVLAGGTYNEQFF
j_gene: TRBJ1-4; v_gene: TRBV28; abundance: once; CDR3aa: CASTGPVSGNEKLFF
j_gene: TRBJ2-3; v_gene: TRBV4-2; abundance: once; CDR3aa: CASSQDQGGRTDTQYF
j_gene: TRBJ2-3; v_gene: TRBV10-3; abundance: -; CDR3aa: CAISGDRGADTQYF
j_gene: TRBJ1-1; v_gene: TRBV6-2/TRBV6-3; abundance: few; CDR3aa: CASSSTDSSHTEAFF
j_gene: TRBJ1-1; v_gene: TRBV27; abundance: -; CDR3aa: CASSFLKSSTEAFF
j_gene: TRBJ2-3; v_gene: TRBV7-9; abundance: -; CDR3aa: CASHSSTDTQYF
j_gene: TRBJ2-5; v_gene: TRBV7-9; abundance: -; CDR3aa: CASSLGGAGETQYF
j_gene: TRBJ1-1; v_gene: TRBV14; abundance: -; CDR3aa: CASSQALGGTEAFF
j_gene: TRBJ2-1; v_gene: TRBV6-1; abundance: few; CDR3aa: CASSEDVGVINEQFF